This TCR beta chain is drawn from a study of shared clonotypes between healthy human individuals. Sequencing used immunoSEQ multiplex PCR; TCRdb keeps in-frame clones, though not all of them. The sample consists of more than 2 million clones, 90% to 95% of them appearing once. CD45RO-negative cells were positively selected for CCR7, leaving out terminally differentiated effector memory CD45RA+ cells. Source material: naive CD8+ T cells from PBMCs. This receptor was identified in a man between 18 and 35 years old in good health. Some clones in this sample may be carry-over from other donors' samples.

CDR3 DNA: TGTGCCAGTAGCTTCGACAGGGGCTCTGGAAACACCATATATTTT. This gives the protein CASSFDRGSGNTIYF. This chain links TRBV19 with TRBJ1-3, with 8 bases identical to TRBD1. CDR1 and CDR2 from the germline V gene are LNHDA and SQIVND (reference sequence). This CDR3 has 15 amino acids. Trimming took 6 bases from V and 0 from J; bases not matched to a gene: 4.